This TCR beta chain was retrieved from a study of Ad26.COV2.S vaccination and SARS-CoV-2 variants. Here immunoSEQ multiplex PCR was the method, and the copy in TCRdb shows in-frame clones only, minus some. The table lists 350,000 to 500,000 clones, 75% to 95% of them singletons. Treatment described: around 19 received Ad26.COV2.S at low or high dose, single or two shots; roughly 5 received placebo; per-sample allocation not given. Samples were taken on day 63 after the first vaccine or placebo injection. Looked up from germline, CDR1 is MNHEY and CDR2 is SVGAGI. The CDR3 is 15 amino acids. Trimming at V came to 6 bases and at J to 7 bases, leaving 7 bases not matched to a gene.

This clonotype was obtained from a person aged 18 to 59 who received the Ad26.COV2.S COVID-19 vaccine or a placebo. The sample was peripheral blood, taken in a trial of Ad26.COV2.S vaccine versus placebo. This sequence joins TRBV6-5 and TRBJ2-1, with 12 bases lining up with TRBD2. For the CDR3, the DNA is TGTGCCAGCAGCCGACTAGCGGGAGACCGTAATGAGCAGTTCTTC. Its protein product is CASSRLAGDRNEQFF.